This TCR beta chain is from a study of cytomegalovirus exposure and HLA in healthy donors. Study-wide background: The same platform used for the roughly 600 first-cohort repertoires was also used for the roughly 120 validation repertoires, as a later analysis reported.

Trimming shortened V by 5 bases and J by 0 bases, and 4 bases separated the two germline ends. Germline CDR1 reads SGHTA; CDR2 reads FQGNSA. The length of the CDR3 is 12 residues. This clone was detected once. Generated by immunoSEQ multiplex PCR, the TCRdb table keeps only in-frame clones and is missing some. The data hold over 200,000 clones, with roughly 80% observed a single time. Sequenced input: PBMCs. This clonotype was obtained from a young woman in good health and CMV-seronegative. The chain recombines TRBV7-2 with TRBJ1-1; D is undetermined. CDR3 in DNA: TGTGCCAGCAGCCGCATGAACACTGAAGCTTTCTTT. Amino acid sequence: CASSRMNTEAFF.